The sample holds many counts of the clone carrying this TCR beta chain. What it recognizes is unknown. CDR1 DFQATT and CDR2 SNEGSKA come from the germline V gene (reference sequence). V was cut by 1 base and J by 1 base, with 22 bases left in between. There are 18 residues in the CDR3. These data are taken from a study of identical twins. All donors were healthy Caucasians. Unique molecular identifiers were present on the cDNA, and a universal primer site came from template switching. In TCRdb, the 5' RACE reads were re-called with MiXCR into one record per CDR3 protein. The data show around 530,000 distinct CDR3 sequences, around 15% seen once. Study conclusions and caveats: Twin-shared out-of-frame alpha sequences were enriched for low generation probability. Invariant populations such as MAIT and iNKT cells could partly muddle zero-insertion analyses.

The sample also formed part of further work on yellow fever vaccine responses in identical twins.

The chain uses TRBV20-1 and TRBJ1-1; weak D call: TRBD1 (6 bases). This clonotype was obtained from a woman aged 18-30 years in good health. Material for sequencing was CD4+ T cells sorted from blood. The CDR3 sequence: CSARGGGNRGPPNTEAFF. The CDR3 coding sequence is TGCAGTGCTAGAGGAGGGGGGAACCGCGGGCCACCGAACACTGAAGCTTTCTTT.